The 26 T cell receptor beta chains reported below all come from one sample, sequenced in a study of T cells in Graves' hyperthyroidism and ophthalmopathy. The TCR beta CDR3 regions underwent amplification using RNA transcripts as the source. Primed by the HTBI set, a first-round RT-PCR was run on the TCR CDR3. MiXCR, run by TCRdb on the multiplex PCR reads, gives a single entry per CDR3 protein. The table records 750,000 to 900,000 distinct CDR3 sequences, 38% of them present only once. The source material was blood. The receptors stem from a young man with Graves' hyperthyroidism.

V gene TRBV2 combines with J gene TRBJ1-2, with TRBD1 matching 11 bases. Germline loops: CDR1 SNHLY, CDR2 FYNNEI. CDR3 length: 11 amino acids. The CDR3 spells CAWTGGDGYTF. The CDR3 bases are TGTGCGTGGACAGGGGGCGATGGCTACACCTTC.

V is TRBV5-1 and J is TRBJ2-5; 12 bases line up with TRBD2. The germline gives CDR1 SGHRS, CDR2 YFSETQ. The J segment lost 7 bases and the V segment lost 4 bases, leaving 11 bases of the junction unmatched. The CDR3 extends over 16 amino acids. CDR3 DNA sequence: TGCGCCAGCAGCCCTGAGGCTAGCGGGGGGGCCGTGACCCAGTACTTC. Translating it yields CASSPEASGGAVTQYF.

The chain links TRBV10-3 to TRBJ2-7, with D perhaps assigned TRBD1 or TRBD2 (6 bases each). In germline, CDR1 is ENHRY, CDR2 SYGVKD. V was shortened by 10 bases and J by 4 bases, with 17 bases between the two germline ends. This CDR3 region has 13 residues. The CDR3: CASTPGATYEQYF. For the CDR3, the DNA is TGTGCCAGCACTCCGGGGGCAACATACGAGCAGTACTTC.

A word on this clonotype: Just one base apart from a much larger clone, this may be a read error. The chain recombines TRBV24-1 with TRBJ1-5, with 12 positions matching TRBD1. This CDR3 contains 15 residues. CDR1 and CDR2 (germline): KGHDR, SFDVKD. CDR3 loop: CATSDGTGGNQPRHF. CDR3 bases: TGTGCCACCAGTGATGGGACAGGGGGCAATCAGCCCCGGCATTTT.

Of note for this clonotype: A read error may explain this, as a much larger clone is one base away. The V and J genes are TRBV24-1 and TRBJ2-7, with 13 bases lining up with TRBD2. The length of the CDR3 is 18 residues. After removal of 8 bases from V and 0 bases from J, the junction contained 12 bases not matched to a gene. Germline lookup yields CDR1 KGHDR and CDR2 SFDVKD. In nucleotides, the CDR3 is TGTGCCACCACCGCCCGGACTAGCGGGAGCTCCCCCTCCTACGAGCAGTACTTC. Translation gives CATTARTSGSSPSYEQYF.

The CDR3 DNA reads as TGTGCCAGCAGCTTAGATAGGGTTGGGGCTTTCTTT. Protein product: CASSLDRVGAFF. The chain is built from TRBV7-9 and TRBJ1-1; no clear D. This CDR3 region has 12 residues. V was trimmed by 1 base and J by 11 bases, leaving 11 bases between them. Per the germline V gene, CDR1 is SEHNR and CDR2 is FQNEAQ (reference sequence).

This chain joins TRBV5-1 and TRBJ2-7; D is undetermined. The CDR3 consists of 15 residues. V was clipped by 2 bases and J by 2 bases, with 14 bases between them. Per germline, CDR1 SGHRS and CDR2 YFSETQ. The CDR3 reads CASSFGTAPTYEQYF. CDR3 coding DNA: TGCGCCAGCAGCTTCGGAACAGCTCCTACCTACGAGCAGTACTTC.

The chain uses TRBV29-1 and TRBJ1-2; unclear D gene. Germline V gives CDR1 SQVTM, CDR2 ANQGSEA. This CDR3 contains 12 residues. Here the CDR3 reads CSDSGLSYGYTF. The DNA of the CDR3 is TGCAGTGATTCCGGGCTGAGCTATGGCTACACCTTC.

With respect to this clonotype: This may be a read error, as it is one base from a much larger clone. The chain combines TRBV6-5 with TRBJ1-3, with TRBD1 matching 7 bases. Germline CDR1 MNHEY, CDR2 SVGAGI. Germline trimming cut 8 bases from V and 3 bases from J; bases unmatched to any gene: 4. The CDR3 loop spans 13 amino acids. DNA of the CDR3: TGTGCCAGCGGACAGGAATGTGGAAACACCATATATTTT. Translation gives CASGQECGNTIYF.

This clonotype came up many times. The chain has TRBV6-1 and TRBJ1-1; unclear D gene. This CDR3 is 14 amino acids long. Trimming removed 3 bases from V and 3 bases from J, with 11 bases in between. Germline assignment: CDR1 MNHNS and CDR2 SASEGT. As DNA, the CDR3 is TGTGCCAGCAGTGATGGCAGGCTAGACACTGAAGCTTTCTTT. Protein product: CASSDGRLDTEAFF.

This chain joins TRBV5-6 and TRBJ1-2, with D tentatively TRBD1 (5 bases). V lost 4 bases to trimming and J lost 2 bases, with 12 bases between them. The CDR3 spans 14 residues. Germline V gives CDR1 SGHDT, CDR2 YYEEEE. Here the CDR3 reads CASSGWGGNYGYTF. DNA for the CDR3: TGTGCCAGCAGCGGGTGGGGGGGGAACTATGGCTACACCTTC.

This chain connects TRBV10-2 to TRBJ1-1; D gene ambiguous. The CDR3 consists of 13 residues. The germline V and J ends were trimmed by 4 bases and 4 bases, with 10 bases remaining between them. Germline CDR1 and CDR2: WSHSY and SAAADI. The CDR3 DNA reads as TGCGCCAGCAGTGCCAGAGGCTTCACTGAAGCTTTCTTT. This encodes CASSARGFTEAFF.

This clonotype was counted many times. The chain employs TRBV13 and TRBJ1-2, with 8 bases identical to TRBD1. V shed 5 bases and J 3 bases; nucleotides not matched to a gene: 5. CDR3 length equals 14 residues. The germline V gene has CDR1 PRHDT and CDR2 FYEKMQ (reference sequence). The CDR3 DNA reads TGTGCCAGCAGCCTCCAGACAGGGGACTATGGCTACACCTTC. Encoded protein: CASSLQTGDYGYTF. The entire variable domain, with the rest obtained from reference TRBV13 and TRBJ1-2, is as follows: AAGVIQSPRHLIKEKRETATLKCYPIPRHDTVYWYQQGPGQDPQFLISFYEKMQSDKGSIPDRFSAQQFSDYHSELNMSSLELGDSALYFCASSLQTGDYGYTFGSGTRLTVV.

Only a few counts were recorded for this clonotype. This chain joins TRBV9 and TRBJ2-2; weak D call: TRBD2 (7 bases). Germline-derived CDR1 and CDR2 are SGDLS and YYNGEE. The CDR3 length is 16 residues. V lost 1 base, J lost 3 bases, and 13 bases lay in between. The CDR3 sequence: CASSVPEGGHTGELFF. In nucleotides, the CDR3 is TGTGCCAGCAGCGTACCGGAGGGGGGGCACACCGGGGAGCTGTTTTTT.

This clonotype was counted at least ten times. The chain combines TRBV15 with TRBJ1-1, with 9 nucleotides matching TRBD1. V lost 5 bases and J lost 3; bases outside the gene matches: 7. This CDR3 has 15 residues. CDR1 is LNHNV and CDR2 is YYDKDF in the germline V gene (reference sequence). CDR3 sequence reads: CATSSPGQGYTEAFF. The DNA of the CDR3 is TGTGCCACCAGCTCCCCGGGACAGGGCTACACTGAAGCTTTCTTT.

V usage is TRBV6-1 and J usage is TRBJ1-5; D is ambiguous. The CDR3 runs 13 residues. V lost 6 bases and J 4 bases, leaving 10 bases between the germline ends. Germline-derived CDR1 and CDR2 are MNHNS and SASEGT. The CDR3 sequence: CASSNSFNQPQHF. CDR3 coding DNA: TGTGCCAGCAGCAACAGCTTTAATCAGCCCCAGCATTTT.

The V gene is TRBV20-1, the J gene TRBJ2-5; TRBD2 agrees at 10 bases. The CDR3 extends over 14 amino acids. V shed 7 bases and J 5 bases; nucleotides not matched to a gene: 10. CDR1 and CDR2 from the germline V gene are DFQATT and SNEGSKA (reference sequence). DNA of the CDR3: TGCAGTGTTGGCCGGAGCGGGGGGGCGGAGACCCAGTACTTC. It codes for CSVGRSGGAETQYF.

This clonotype was seen many times. The chain combines TRBV14 with TRBJ2-5; TRBD1 might be the D (6 bases). The CDR3 sequence is 14 residues long. The germline V gene has CDR1 SGHDN and CDR2 FVKESK. Trimming left V 2 bases short and J 7 bases short, with 14 bases between. CDR3 amino acids: CASSQQDSFGTQYF. DNA for the CDR3: TGTGCCAGCAGCCAACAGGACAGCTTTGGGACCCAGTACTTC.

A remark on this clonotype: The junction departs from the called germline gene at one end, perhaps through a read error. This chain uses TRBV9 with TRBJ1-2; D gene uncertain. Germline CDR1 reads SGDLS; CDR2 reads YYNGEE. The CDR3 covers 15 residues. The CDR3 region is CASSLAGPRLYGYTF. The CDR3 DNA sequence: TGCGCCAGCAGCTTGGCCGGACCTAGGCTCTATGGCTACACCTTC.

As for this clonotype: One end of the junction does not line up with germline, which may come from a read error. The genes are TRBV7-3 and TRBJ1-6; perhaps TRBD1 as D (5 bases). The CDR3 is made up of 16 amino acids. Germline V CDR1 and CDR2: SGHTA, FQGTGA. The CDR3 is CASSQEYRQFNSPLHF. As DNA, the CDR3 is TGCGCCAGCAGCCAAGAATATCGACAGTTTAATTCACCCCTCCACTTT.

This clonotype was picked up a small number of times. This chain joins TRBV20-1 and TRBJ2-7; 10 bases are a match to TRBD2. CDR1 is DFQATT and CDR2 is SNEGSKA in the germline V gene (reference sequence). The CDR3 runs 14 residues. Unmatched junction bases numbered 4, after V lost 5 bases and J lost 0 bases. CDR3 nucleotides: TGCAGTGCTTCCGGGACTAGCGTCTCCTACGAGCAGTACTTC. It encodes CSASGTSVSYEQYF.

This clonotype was seen only a few times. As DNA, the CDR3 is TGCAGTGCTCAGCGGGCAGGGGGTAATGAAGCTTTCTTT. It translates to CSAQRAGGNEAFF. The rearrangement uses TRBV20-1 and TRBJ1-1; TRBD1 aligns across 7 bases. V lost 5 bases to trimming and J lost 7 bases; unmatched junction nucleotides: 10. The CDR3 spans 13 residues. Per the germline V gene, CDR1 is DFQATT and CDR2 is SNEGSKA (reference sequence).

This clonotype has ten or more counts. J is TRBJ1-5 and V is TRBV19; the D gene is possibly TRBD1 (5 bases). Trimming pared 8 bases from V and 0 bases from J, leaving 8 bases between. From germline, CDR1 is LNHDA and CDR2 SQIVND (reference sequence). This CDR3 has 13 amino acids. The CDR3 DNA follows: TGTGCCAGTCGGGACCCTAGCAATCAGCCCCAGCATTTT. This sequence encodes CASRDPSNQPQHF. Variable domain in full (rest from reference TRBV19 and TRBJ1-5): DGGITQSPKYLFRKEGQNVTLSCEQNLNHDAMYWYRQDPGQGLRLIYYSQIVNDFQKGDIAEGYSVSREKKESFPLTVTSAQKNPTAFYLCASRDPSNQPQHFGDGTRLSIL.

This clonotype was counted a single time. V usage is TRBV7-9 and J usage is TRBJ2-7, with 11 bases fitting TRBD1. Germline-derived CDR1 and CDR2 are SEHNR and FQNEAQ (reference sequence). Losses at the gene ends were 6 bases for V and 3 bases for J; bases not matched to a gene: 7. The CDR3 runs to 15 residues. CDR3 nucleotide sequence: TGTGCCAGCAGTTTTTCGGGACAGGGGGGCTACGAGCAGTACTTC. The encoded protein is CASSFSGQGGYEQYF.

The table lists this clonotype with many counts. The V call is TRBV2, the J call TRBJ1-6, with D maybe TRBD1 (6 bases). Germline V CDR1 and CDR2: SNHLY, FYNNEI. Trimming shortened V by 4 bases and J by 7 bases, and 11 bases separated the two germline ends. The CDR3 covers 14 residues. The CDR3 DNA reads TGTGCCAGCAGTGGCGGCAGGGGAAATTCACCCCTCCACTTT. It codes for CASSGGRGNSPLHF. The variable domain in full, with the rest retrieved from reference TRBV2 and TRBJ1-6, is EPEVTQTPSHQVTQMGQEVILRCVPISNHLYFYWYRQILGQKVEFLVSFYNNEISEKSEIFDDQFSVERPDGSNFTLKIRSTKLEDSAMYFCASSGGRGNSPLHFGNGTRLTVT.

The chain uses TRBV10-3 and TRBJ2-7; 10 nucleotides agree with TRBD1. The length of the CDR3 is 15 residues. Trimming removed 6 bases from V and 0 bases from J; junction bases left unmatched: 5. Per the germline V gene, CDR1 is ENHRY and CDR2 is SYGVKD. The CDR3 here is CAISFGTGASYEQYF. The CDR3 coding sequence is TGTGCCATCAGCTTTGGGACAGGGGCCTCCTACGAGCAGTACTTC.